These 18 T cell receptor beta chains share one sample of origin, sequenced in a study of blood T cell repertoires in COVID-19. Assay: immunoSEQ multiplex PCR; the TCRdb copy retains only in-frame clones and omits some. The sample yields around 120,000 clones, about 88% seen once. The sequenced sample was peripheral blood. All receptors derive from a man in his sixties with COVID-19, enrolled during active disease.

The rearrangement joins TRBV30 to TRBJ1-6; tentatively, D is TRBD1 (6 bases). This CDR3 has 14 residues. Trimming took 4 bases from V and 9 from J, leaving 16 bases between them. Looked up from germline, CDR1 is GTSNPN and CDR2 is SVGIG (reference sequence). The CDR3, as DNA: TGTGCCTGGAACCCAGGGGACATGGGTTCACCCCTCCACTTT. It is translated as CAWNPGDMGSPLHF.

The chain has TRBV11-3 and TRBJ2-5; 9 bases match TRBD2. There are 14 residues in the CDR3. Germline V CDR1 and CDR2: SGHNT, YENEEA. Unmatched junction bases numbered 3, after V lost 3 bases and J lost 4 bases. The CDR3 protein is CASSFHSGRETQYF. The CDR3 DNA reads TGTGCCAGCAGCTTTCATAGCGGGAGAGAGACCCAGTACTTC.

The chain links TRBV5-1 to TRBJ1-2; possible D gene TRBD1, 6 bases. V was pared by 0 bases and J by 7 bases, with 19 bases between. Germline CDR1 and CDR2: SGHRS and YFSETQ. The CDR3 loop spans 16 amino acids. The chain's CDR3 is CASSLALGGQRSGYTF. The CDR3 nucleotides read TGCGCCAGCAGCTTGGCCCTGGGGGGGCAAAGGTCTGGCTACACCTTC.

The CDR3 protein is CASSPTRQEYGYTF. The CDR3 bases are TGTGCCAGCAGCCCTACAAGGCAGGAATATGGCTACACCTTC. The chain is built from TRBV9 and TRBJ1-2; no definite D call. Germline assignment: CDR1 SGDLS and CDR2 YYNGEE. The CDR3 sequence is 14 residues long. V was clipped by 4 bases and J by 5 bases, with 15 bases between them.

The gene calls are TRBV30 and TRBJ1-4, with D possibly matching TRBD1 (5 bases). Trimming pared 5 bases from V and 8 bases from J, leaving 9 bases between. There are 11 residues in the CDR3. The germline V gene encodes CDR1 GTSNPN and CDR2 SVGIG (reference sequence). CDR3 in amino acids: CAWGAKEKLFF. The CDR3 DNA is TGTGCCTGGGGGGCCAAAGAAAAACTGTTTTTT.

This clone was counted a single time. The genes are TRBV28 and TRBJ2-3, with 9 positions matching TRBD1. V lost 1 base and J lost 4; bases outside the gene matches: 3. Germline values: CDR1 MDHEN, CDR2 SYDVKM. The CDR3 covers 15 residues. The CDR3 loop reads CASSLSGQGSDTQYF. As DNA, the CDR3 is TGTGCCAGCAGTTTATCGGGACAGGGTTCAGATACGCAGTATTTT.

This chain's CDR3 is CASSQRGNTGELFF. The CDR3 coding sequence is TGTGCCAGCAGCCAAAGGGGCAACACCGGGGAGCTGTTTTTT. This chain joins TRBV3-1 (or the pseudogene TRBV3-2) and TRBJ2-2; perhaps TRBD1 as D (5 bases). V lost 2 bases, J lost 2 bases, and 6 bases lay in between. This CDR3 has 14 amino acids. In germline, CDR1 is LGHDT, CDR2 YNNKEL (reference sequence).

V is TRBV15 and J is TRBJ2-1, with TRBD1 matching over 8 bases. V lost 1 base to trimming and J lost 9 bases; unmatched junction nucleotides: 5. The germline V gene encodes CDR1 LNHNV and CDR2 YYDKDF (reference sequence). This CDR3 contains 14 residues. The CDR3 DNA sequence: TGTGCCACCAGCAGAGGCGGCGGACAGGGTGAGCAGTTCTTC. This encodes CATSRGGGQGEQFF.

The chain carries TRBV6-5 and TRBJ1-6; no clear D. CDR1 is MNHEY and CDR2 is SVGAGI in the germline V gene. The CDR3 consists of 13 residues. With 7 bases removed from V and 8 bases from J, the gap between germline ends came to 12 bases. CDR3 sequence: CASKETADSPLHF. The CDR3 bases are TGTGCCAGCAAGGAGACGGCCGATTCACCCCTCCACTTT.

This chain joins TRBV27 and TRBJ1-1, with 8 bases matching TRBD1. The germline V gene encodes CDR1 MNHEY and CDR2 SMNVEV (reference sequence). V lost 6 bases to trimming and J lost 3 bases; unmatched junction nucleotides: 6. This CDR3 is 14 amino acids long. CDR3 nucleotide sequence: TGTGCCAGCAGAACTCAGGGGGCCGACACTGAAGCTTTCTTT. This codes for CASRTQGADTEAFF.

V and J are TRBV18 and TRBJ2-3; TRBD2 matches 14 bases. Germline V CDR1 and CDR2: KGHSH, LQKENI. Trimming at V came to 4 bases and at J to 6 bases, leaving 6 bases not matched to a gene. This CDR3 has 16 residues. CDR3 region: CASSQGLAGVSDTQYF. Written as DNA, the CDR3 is TGTGCCAGCTCACAGGGACTAGCGGGAGTATCGGATACGCAGTATTTT.

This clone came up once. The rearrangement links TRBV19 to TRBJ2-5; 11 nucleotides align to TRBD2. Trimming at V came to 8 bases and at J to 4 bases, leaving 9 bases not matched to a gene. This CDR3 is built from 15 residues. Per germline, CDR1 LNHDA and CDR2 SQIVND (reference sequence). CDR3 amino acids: CASSTSGRLSETQYF. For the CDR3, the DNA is TGTGCCAGTTCTACTAGCGGGAGACTTTCAGAGACCCAGTACTTC.

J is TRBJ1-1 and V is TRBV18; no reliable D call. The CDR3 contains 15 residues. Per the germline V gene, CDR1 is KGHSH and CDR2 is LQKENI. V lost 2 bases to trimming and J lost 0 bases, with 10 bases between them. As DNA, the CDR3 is TGTGCCAGCTCACCATTAGCGGGTCTGAACACTGAAGCTTTCTTT. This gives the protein CASSPLAGLNTEAFF.

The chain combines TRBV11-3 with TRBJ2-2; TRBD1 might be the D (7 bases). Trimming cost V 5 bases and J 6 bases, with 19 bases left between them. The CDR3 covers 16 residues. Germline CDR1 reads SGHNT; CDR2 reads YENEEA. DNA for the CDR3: TGTGCCAGCAGCCCCGGAGGAACCAGGGGGGCCGGGGAGCTGTTTTTT. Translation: CASSPGGTRGAGELFF. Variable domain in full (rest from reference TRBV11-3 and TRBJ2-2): EAGVVQSPRYKIIEKKQPVAFWCNPISGHNTLYWYLQNLGQGPELLIRYENEEAVDDSQLPKDRFSAERLKGVDSTLKIQPAELGDSAVYLCASSPGGTRGAGELFFGEGSRLTVL.

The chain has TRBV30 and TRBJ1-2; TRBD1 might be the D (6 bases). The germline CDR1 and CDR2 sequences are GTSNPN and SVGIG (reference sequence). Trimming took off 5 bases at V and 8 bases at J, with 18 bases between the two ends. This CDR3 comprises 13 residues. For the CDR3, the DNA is TGTGCCTGGGCAAGAGACAGGCCCCACGGCTACACCTTC. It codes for CAWARDRPHGYTF. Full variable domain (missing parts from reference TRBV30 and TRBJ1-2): SQTIHQWPATLVQPVGSPLSLECTVEGTSNPNLYWYRQAAGRGLQLLFYSVGIGQISSEVPQNLSASRPQDRQFILSSKKLLLSDSGFYLCAWARDRPHGYTFGSGTRLTVV.

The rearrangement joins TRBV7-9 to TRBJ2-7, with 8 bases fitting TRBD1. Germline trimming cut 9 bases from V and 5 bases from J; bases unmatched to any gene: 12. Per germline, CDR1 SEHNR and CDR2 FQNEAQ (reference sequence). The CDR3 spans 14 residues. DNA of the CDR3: TGTGCCAGTCGTTCGGGGCAGGGGGCGAACGAGCAGTACTTC. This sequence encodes CASRSGQGANEQYF.

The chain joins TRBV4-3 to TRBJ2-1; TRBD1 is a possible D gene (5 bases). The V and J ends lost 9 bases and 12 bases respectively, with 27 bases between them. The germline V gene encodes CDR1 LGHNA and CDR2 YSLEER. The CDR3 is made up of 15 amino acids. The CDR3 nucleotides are TGCGCCAGTAGAAGGGGTAAGTATAGGGCTAGGGTGCAGTTCTTC. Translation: CASRRGKYRARVQFF.

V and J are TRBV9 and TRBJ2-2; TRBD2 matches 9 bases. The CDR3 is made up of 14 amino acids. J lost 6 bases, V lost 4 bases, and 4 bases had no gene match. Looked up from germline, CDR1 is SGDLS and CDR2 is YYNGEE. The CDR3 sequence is CASSYSGSSGELFF. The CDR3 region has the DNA TGTGCCAGCAGCTATAGCGGGAGTTCCGGGGAGCTGTTTTTT.